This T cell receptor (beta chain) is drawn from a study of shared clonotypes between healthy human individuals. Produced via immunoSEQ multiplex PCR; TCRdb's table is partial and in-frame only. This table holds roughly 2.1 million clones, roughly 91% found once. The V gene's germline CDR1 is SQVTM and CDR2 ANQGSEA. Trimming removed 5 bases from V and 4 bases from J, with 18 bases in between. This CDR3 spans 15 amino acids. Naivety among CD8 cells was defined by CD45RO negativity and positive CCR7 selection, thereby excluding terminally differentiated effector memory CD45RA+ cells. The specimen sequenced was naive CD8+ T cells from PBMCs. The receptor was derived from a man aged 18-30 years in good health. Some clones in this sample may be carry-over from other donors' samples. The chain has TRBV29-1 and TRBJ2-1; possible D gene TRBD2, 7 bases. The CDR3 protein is CSVHPRGAIYNEQFF. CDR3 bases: TGCAGCGTTCATCCCCGGGGGGCGATTTACAATGAGCAGTTCTTC.